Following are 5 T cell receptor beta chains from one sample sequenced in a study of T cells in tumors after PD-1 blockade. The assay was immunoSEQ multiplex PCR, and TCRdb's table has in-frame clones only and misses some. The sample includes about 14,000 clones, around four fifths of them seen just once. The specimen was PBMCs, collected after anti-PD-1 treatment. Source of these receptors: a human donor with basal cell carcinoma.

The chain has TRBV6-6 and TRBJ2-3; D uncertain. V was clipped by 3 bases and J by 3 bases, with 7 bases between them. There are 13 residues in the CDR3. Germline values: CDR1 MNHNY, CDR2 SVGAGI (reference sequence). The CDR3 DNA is TGTGCCAGCAGTTATATAGGGACAGATACGCAGTATTTT. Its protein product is CASSYIGTDTQYF.

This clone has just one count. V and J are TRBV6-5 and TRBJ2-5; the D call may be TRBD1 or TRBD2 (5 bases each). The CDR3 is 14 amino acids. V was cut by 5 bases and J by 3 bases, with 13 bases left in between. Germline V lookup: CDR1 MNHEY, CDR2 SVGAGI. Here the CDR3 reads CASSLRGREETQYF. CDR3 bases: TGTGCCAGCAGTCTCCGGGGCAGGGAAGAGACCCAGTACTTC.

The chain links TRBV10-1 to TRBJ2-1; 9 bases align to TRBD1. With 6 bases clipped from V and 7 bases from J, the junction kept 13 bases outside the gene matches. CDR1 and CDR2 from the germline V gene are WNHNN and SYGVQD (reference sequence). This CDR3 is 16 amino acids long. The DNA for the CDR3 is TGCGCCAGCAGCGGACCCCGGGACAGGGTATCGAATGAGCAGTTCTTC. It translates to CASSGPRDRVSNEQFF.

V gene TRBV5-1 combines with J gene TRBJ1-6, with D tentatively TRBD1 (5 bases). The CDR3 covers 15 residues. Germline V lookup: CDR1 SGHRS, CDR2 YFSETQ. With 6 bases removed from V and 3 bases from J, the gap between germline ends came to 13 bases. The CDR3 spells CASKSGQNYNSPLHF. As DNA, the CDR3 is TGCGCCAGCAAGTCAGGGCAAAACTATAATTCACCCCTCCACTTT.

Here the CDR3 DNA reads TGTGCCAGCAGTGGGGACAGGGGGTTGTATGGCTACACCTTC. This encodes CASSGDRGLYGYTF. J is TRBJ1-2 and V is TRBV2; 11 bases agree with TRBD1. J gave up 5 bases and V 4 bases, and 3 bases lay outside the gene matches. The CDR3 extends over 14 amino acids. Germline CDR1 SNHLY, CDR2 FYNNEI. The full variable domain, its missing parts supplied by reference TRBV2 and TRBJ1-2, is EPEVTQTPSHQVTQMGQEVILRCVPISNHLYFYWYRQILGQKVEFLVSFYNNEISEKSEIFDDQFSVERPDGSNFTLKIRSTKLEDSAMYFCASSGDRGLYGYTFGSGTRLTVV.